This T cell receptor (beta chain) was sequenced in a study of cytomegalovirus exposure and HLA in healthy donors (dated by TCRdb to between 2016 and 2019). Study-level background: An earlier analysis of roughly 500 of the donors reported about 250 Gb of sequence data and 100 million to 130 million unique TCR beta sequences from 190 million or so T cells. Approximately 300 gigabases of sequencing data and around 90 million unique TCR sequences made up an early release that covered 500 to 700 HLA-typed donors. Among the roughly 400 genotyped donors, more than 70% belonged to the genetic ancestry cluster associated with self-reported Caucasian donors. The aim of the study was to test whether cataloging public T cell receptors could identify signatures of past pathogen exposure. The study profiled the T cell repertoires of under 850 subjects by immunosequencing and related them to cytomegalovirus serostatus. In addition to the first cohort of around 670 subjects, a separate validation cohort of 120 different subjects was used. High-throughput TCR immunosequencing, statistical association of individual TCRs with disease status, and machine learning were combined to predict cytomegalovirus infection status. A later analysis re-examined previously published TCR beta repertoires from 500 to 700 donors and added high-resolution HLA genotyping to investigate patterns of TCR occurrence. Rather than drawing on any new phenotypic data, the later analysis identified candidate immune exposures from TCR beta sequences and the way those sequences occurred across donors. An earlier analysis of fewer than 750 of the donors used high-throughput TCR beta sequencing to judge whether each TCR beta V gene segment behaved as functional or pseudogenic. Alongside the repertoire data, information on donor age, sex, ethnicity and CMV serostatus was compiled. A later genetic analysis took genome-wide SNP genotypes for 398 of the 666 donors and used that subset as a discovery cohort. Every repertoire in the discovery cohort had been generated on one and the same sequencing platform. HLA typing covered class I and class II loci at four-digit resolution. Typing coverage differed by locus: A, B, C, DRB1 and DQB1 were typed in roughly 620-630 donors, DQA1 in about 560, DPA1 in approximately 600, and DPB1 in roughly 450. Because of strong linkage in the cohort, 4 to 6 DR-DQ haplotypes were treated as single units for association and clustering. Among 300 to 450 genotyped donors of the cohort, an average of approximately 240,000 unique TCR beta nucleotide sequences were sequenced per donor, around a sixth of them non-productive. The paper as a whole reports these results and caveats: The authors suggested that the approach could potentially be extended to other disease states and immunological phenotypes. In both the original and validation cohorts, the classifier was reported to diagnose cytomegalovirus status with high specificity and sensitivity. A few of the identified cytomegalovirus-associated TCR beta chains were confirmed in vitro to be specific for cytomegalovirus antigens. In a later analysis, TCR association rates were found to vary across HLA loci, with the most associated TCRs seen for DRB1 alleles and the fewest for HLA-C alleles. A later genetic analysis associated a missense DCLRE1C variant with V-gene and J-gene trimming of TCR beta chains, and an independent cohort replicated the association. CMV serostatus was the only immune exposure information available for the cohort. Linkage disequilibrium might explain the correlated functional status among segregating V segments, but an unknown experimental factor could not be excluded. While some public TCRs were present in many individuals, most TCR sequences turned up only very rarely across donors. When HLA alleles, especially DR and DQ, strongly co-occurred, TCR associations were difficult to assign to individual alleles. Because counts were too low, more than 15 rarely observed V segments, including chromosome 9 orphons, were excluded from the earlier analysis of some 590 of the donors. HLA typing was unavailable for some donors at each locus, so association tests used only the typed subset. According to a later analysis, parvovirus B19, influenza, CMV and Epstein-Barr virus appeared linked to several top co-occurrence clusters. Most CMV-associated TCR beta chains appeared to be HLA-restricted in a later analysis, and the HLA associations seemed to be driven largely by CMV exposure. In this cohort, only TCR beta chains were sequenced, and detectable features were limited by the absence of alpha or paired-chain data. In a later analysis, HLA-associated TCR beta chains were found to be more clonally expanded and to have lower generation probabilities than equally common non-associated chains. The study listed 164 TCR beta chains as associated with cytomegalovirus. The 87-base-pair reads could not distinguish some IMGT-functional V segments, including TRBV6-2 and TRBV6-3, so those segments were excluded. Broadly in line with IMGT annotations, most TCR beta V segments showed up in productive rearrangements about 90% or about 30% of the time in an earlier analysis of several hundred of the donors. A later genetic analysis reported fewer N-insertions in productive TCRs among donors in an Asian-associated ancestry cluster than the roughly 700-donor mean. At a false discovery rate of 0.05, a later analysis linked some 17,000 TCR beta sequences to specific HLA alleles. A group of highly shared sequence variants was considered likely to be a technical artifact of the sequencing pipeline. A further reported finding was that TCR beta sequences accurately predicted the HLA-A and HLA-B alleles for most subjects in the first cohort. Presence/absence analyses assumed roughly uniform sequencing depth across donors, an assumption that may not hold.

CDR1 and CDR2 were assigned from the germline V gene as MGHRA and YSYEKL. The CDR3 starts with the cysteine, ends with the phenylalanine, and has 15 residues. The CDR3 DNA has 45 bases and is translated from base 1. Trimmed from V: 4 bases; trimmed from J: 3 bases; junction bases lacking a gene match: 6. In total, more than 500 healthy bone marrow donors made up the cohort. All cohort members were sampled while nominally healthy, although unrecorded immune exposures were likely present. The donor tested CMV seropositive and was one of the 289 seropositive cohort members. Every donor gave a peripheral blood sample, and the peripheral blood mononuclear cells from that sample were used for TCR beta sequencing. The Qiagen DNeasy Blood Extraction Kit was used to extract genomic DNA from the blood cell samples. Receptor amplification or capture employed the immunoSEQ multiplex PCR assay. For the multiplex PCR, a mixture combining 60 forward primers for TCR Vbeta segments and 13 reverse primers for TCR Jbeta segments was used. A multiplex PCR assay on genomic DNA amplified the CDR3 region of rearranged TCR beta genes. The amplified TCR beta libraries were sequenced on the Illumina HiSeq System as 87-base-pair reads. The original methods were these. A later analysis tallied around 80 million unique TCR beta chains across the 666 repertoires, and around 10 million of those chains were shared by two or more donors. Raw reads were error-corrected and collapsed into unique sequences with a nearest-neighbor algorithm that merged closely related sequences to remove PCR and sequencing errors. Alignment of CDR3 sequences to IMGT reference sequences was used to assign V, D and J gene segments. For a sequence to be retained, at least a six-nucleotide match to both a V gene segment and a J gene segment was required. A rearrangement counted as productive if the CDR3 had no stop codons and remained in frame with V and J, and every other rearrangement counted as non-productive. CDR3 was defined by IMGT convention, running from the second conserved V-encoded cysteine to the conserved J-encoded phenylalanine. In an earlier analysis of 587 of the donors, sequences lacking an unambiguous match to a single V gene segment were excluded. In an earlier analysis of a few hundred of the donors, a V segment was called functional when productive rearrangements were above 56.7%, and segregating when the standard deviation between donors exceeded 5%. To diagnose cytomegalovirus status from the catalog of TCR beta chain sequences, a statistical classification framework was built. A later analysis assigned V and J genes by comparing TCR nucleotide sequences with IMGT/GENE-DB human TR gene sequences. The TCRdist pipeline was used in a later analysis to assign CDR3 sequences and most-parsimonious VDJ recombination scenarios. A later analysis defined each TCR beta chain by its CDR3 amino acid sequence plus V-gene family, and excluded reads lacking a unique V-gene family. To address suspected cross-contamination and a sequencing artifact, a later analysis removed roughly 640 highly shared, low-generation-probability nucleotide sequences. In a later analysis, a clonal expansion index for each public chain was calculated from normalized within-repertoire ranks of inferred template counts. In a later analysis, generation probabilities were computed using a VDJ recombination model fitted to out-of-frame rearrangements, and the results were checked against IGoR. A later analysis scored TCR-TCR, TCR-HLA and TCR-CMV co-occurrence with hypergeometric tests, applying a repertoire-size bias correction to TCR pairs. A later analysis estimated false discovery rates by permuting HLA or CMV assignments 20 times. A later analysis grouped co-occurring TCRs with DBSCAN, adding TCRdist sequence similarity when clustering within HLA-allele-positive subsets. Repertoires with fewer than 30,000 or more than 120,000 public chains, plus five repertoires with anomalous nucleotide sharing, were excluded from co-occurrence clustering. The table comes from immuneACCESS by way of TCRdb, which keeps in-frame sequences with V and J called. Part of the clones is missing from these tables; in studies checked, under half for an unresolved V gene and the rest for unknown reasons. From that table come the V and J calls and clone size; the DNA was used to work out D and trimming. The sample profile shows more than 95,000 clones; 17% of them were found once. The ten most abundant clones make up about 3.1% of the sample.

This clone was seen a few times. Its antigen is not yet known. Per-base qualities were not stored, and no clone one base away is much larger. The sequencing sample was made of PBMCs. The sequence came from a female donor in good health and CMV-seropositive. Recombination linked TRBV4-1 to TRBJ2-3; a stretch of 8 junction bases matches TRBD1. The bases read TGCGCCAGCAGCCTACGGACAGGGAGGACAGATACGCAGTATTTT. Its translation reads: CASSLRTGRTDTQYF.